Each of the 21 T cell receptor beta chains below was sequenced from the same sample in a study of OX40 agonist ivuxolimab in advanced cancers. Libraries were prepared by immunoSEQ multiplex PCR; TCRdb keeps only in-frame clonotypes and omits some of them. The sample includes about 52,000 clones, less than 90% seen only once; the top ten take 11% to 15%. Source: CD4+ or CD8+ T cells sorted from blood, taken in a trial of the OX40 agonist ivuxolimab. The receptors originated from an adult with an advanced solid tumor such as melanoma, head and neck, liver or kidney cancer.

The genes are TRBV2 and TRBJ2-1, with D perhaps matching TRBD2 (6 bases). V gave up 0 bases and J gave up 10 bases, with 13 bases separating them. This CDR3 has 14 amino acids. Germline V gene data show CDR1 as SNHLY and CDR2 as FYNNEI. The CDR3 nucleotides are TGTGCCAGCAGTGAAGCGGGGGGACTCCGGGAGCAGTTCTTC. This encodes CASSEAGGLREQFF.

This chain uses TRBV5-6 with TRBJ1-2, with TRBD1 matching over 8 bases. Per germline, CDR1 SGHDT and CDR2 YYEEEE. The CDR3 consists of 13 residues. V trimming: 3 bases; J trimming: 3 bases; junction bases outside the gene matches: 1. CDR3 sequence reads: CASSSTGDYGYTF. CDR3 DNA: TGTGCCAGCAGCTCGACAGGGGACTATGGCTACACCTTC.

The V gene is TRBV5-1, the J gene TRBJ1-3; D remains ambiguous. V shed 5 bases and J shed 6 bases, with 9 bases lying between them. Germline CDR1 SGHRS, CDR2 YFSETQ. The CDR3 sequence is 12 residues long. For the CDR3, the DNA is TGCGCCAGCAGACTGGACCCAAACACCATATATTTT. Translating gives CASRLDPNTIYF. The full variable domain, in which reference TRBV5-1 and TRBJ1-3 provide the parts outside the CDR3, is KAGVTQTPRYLIKTRGQQVTLSCSPISGHRSVSWYQQTPGQGLQFLFEYFSETQRNKGNFPGRFSGRQFSNSRSEMNVSTLELGDSALYLCASRLDPNTIYFGEGSWLTVV.

The V gene is TRBV13, the J gene TRBJ2-7, with 7 bases identical to TRBD1. The CDR3 sequence is 13 residues long. Trimming at V came to 4 bases and at J to 2 bases, leaving 2 bases not matched to a gene. Germline CDR1 reads PRHDT; CDR2 reads FYEKMQ (reference sequence). The CDR3 spells CASSWGTAYEQYF. DNA for the CDR3: TGTGCCAGCAGCTGGGGGACAGCCTACGAGCAGTACTTC.

V and J are TRBV7-8 and TRBJ2-3; 10 nucleotides match TRBD2. The germline V gene encodes CDR1 SGHVS and CDR2 FQNEAQ. CDR3 length equals 18 residues. V trimming: 3 bases; J trimming: 1 base; junction bases outside the gene matches: 10. CDR3 in amino acids: CASSLGRGLAGGTDTQYF. The CDR3 bases are TGTGCCAGCAGCTTGGGAAGAGGGCTAGCGGGGGGCACAGATACGCAGTATTTT.

The chain links TRBV7-2 to TRBJ1-2; D might be TRBD1 (5 bases). The germline V gene encodes CDR1 SGHTA and CDR2 FQGNSA. This CDR3 contains 16 residues. V was cut by 1 base and J by 8 bases, with 20 bases left in between. The CDR3: CASSLDPRAGLDGYTF. DNA for the CDR3: TGTGCCAGCAGCTTAGATCCCAGGGCAGGGCTGGACGGCTACACCTTC.

The V call is TRBV4-3, the J call TRBJ1-1; D is uncertain. From germline, CDR1 is LGHNA and CDR2 YSLEER. V lost 3 bases, J lost 4 bases, and 15 bases lay in between. The CDR3 loop spans 15 amino acids. The chain's CDR3 is CASSQDRPLGTEAFF. Written as DNA, the CDR3 is TGCGCCAGCAGCCAGGATCGACCCTTAGGCACTGAAGCTTTCTTT.

The chain uses TRBV15 and TRBJ2-3, with D perhaps TRBD1 (6 bases). Germline assignment: CDR1 LNHNV and CDR2 YYDKDF (reference sequence). Trimming took off 0 bases at V and 5 bases at J, with 12 bases between the two ends. The CDR3 is made up of 15 amino acids. CDR3 loop: CATSRDVGAGDTQYF. CDR3 nucleotide sequence: TGTGCCACCAGCAGAGATGTGGGGGCGGGAGATACGCAGTATTTT.

The genes are TRBV28 and TRBJ1-2; D not resolved. CDR1 is MDHEN, CDR2 SYDVKM, per germline. The CDR3 consists of 16 residues. V lost 2 bases, J lost 0 bases, and 13 bases lay in between. The CDR3 DNA reads TGTGCCAGCAGTTTACTCTACACCGAAGCTAACTATGGCTACACCTTC. It is translated as CASSLLYTEANYGYTF.

The chain recombines TRBV30 with TRBJ1-2; maybe TRBD1 (5 bases). CDR1 and CDR2 (germline): GTSNPN, SVGIG (reference sequence). The CDR3 is made up of 14 amino acids. Deletions cut 0 bases from V and 4 bases from J, with 12 bases between. CDR3 protein: CAWSVGRVSYGYTF. Here the CDR3 DNA reads TGTGCCTGGAGTGTGGGCAGGGTGAGCTATGGCTACACCTTC.

The V and J genes are TRBV2 and TRBJ2-7; D gene unclear. CDR1 is SNHLY and CDR2 is FYNNEI in the germline V gene. This CDR3 comprises 15 residues. The V end lost 3 bases, the J end lost 5 bases, and 17 bases lay between the germline ends. CDR3 loop: CASSDHGQELHEQYF. The CDR3 nucleotides are TGTGCCAGCAGTGACCACGGCCAGGAATTGCACGAGCAGTACTTC.

This sequence joins TRBV11-3 and TRBJ2-1, with a possible D match to TRBD1 (5 bases). This CDR3 has 13 amino acids. CDR1 is SGHNT, CDR2 YENEEA, per germline. V lost 2 bases and J lost 3, with 5 bases in between. The DNA of the CDR3 is TGTGCCAGCAGCTTAAGGGGCTACAATGAGCAGTTCTTC. This gives the protein CASSLRGYNEQFF.

The rearrangement links TRBV5-4 to TRBJ1-2; D is perhaps TRBD1 (6 bases). The CDR3 consists of 14 residues. Germline values: CDR1 SGHNT, CDR2 YYREEE (reference sequence). V lost 4 bases and J lost 4, with 14 bases in between. This CDR3 reads CASSPQGRSYGYTF. DNA for the CDR3: TGTGCCAGCAGCCCACAGGGACGGAGCTATGGCTACACCTTC.

This chain connects TRBV7-9 to TRBJ2-1; D is unclear. Trimming left V 4 bases short and J 0 bases short, with 7 bases between. This CDR3 comprises 14 residues. The germline V gene encodes CDR1 SEHNR and CDR2 FQNEAQ (reference sequence). CDR3 sequence reads: CASSSLSSYNEQFF. Written as DNA, the CDR3 is TGTGCCAGCAGCTCTTTAAGCTCCTACAATGAGCAGTTCTTC.

The chain links TRBV7-9 to TRBJ2-5; the match to TRBD2 covers 13 bases. Germline V CDR1 and CDR2: SEHNR, FQNEAQ (reference sequence). The CDR3 length is 14 residues. With V trimmed by 6 bases and J by 3 bases, 1 base remained unmatched. The CDR3 sequence is CASRTSGGKETQYF. The CDR3 nucleotides read TGTGCCAGCAGGACTAGCGGGGGGAAAGAGACCCAGTACTTC.

This chain links TRBV27 with TRBJ2-7; D gene unclear. Germline CDR1 is MNHEY and CDR2 is SMNVEV (reference sequence). The CDR3 consists of 14 residues. Trimming took off 3 bases at V and 1 base at J, with 10 bases between the two ends. The CDR3 DNA is TGTGCCAGCAGTTTTGGCGACAATTCCTACGAGCAGTACTTC. Its translation is CASSFGDNSYEQYF.

This rearrangement joins TRBV30 to TRBJ2-1; no reliable D call. The CDR3 has 12 amino acids. Trimming took 0 bases from V and 8 from J, leaving 8 bases between them. Germline V lookup: CDR1 GTSNPN, CDR2 SVGIG (reference sequence). The chain's CDR3 is CAWSVSTDEQFF. Here the CDR3 DNA reads TGTGCCTGGAGTGTTTCAACGGATGAGCAGTTCTTC.

The rearrangement joins TRBV30 to TRBJ1-3, with a tentative D call TRBD1 (5 bases). Germline CDR1 reads GTSNPN; CDR2 reads SVGIG (reference sequence). There are 14 residues in the CDR3. V lost 2 bases and J 1 base, leaving 9 bases between the germline ends. The DNA for the CDR3 is TGTGCCTGGAGTCCCGGGGGATCTGGAAACACCATATATTTT. Translating gives CAWSPGGSGNTIYF.

V and J are TRBV9 and TRBJ2-2, with 7 bases lining up with TRBD2. The CDR3 is 15 residues long. Germline V gene sequence: CDR1 SGDLS, CDR2 YYNGEE. V dropped 6 bases and J dropped 5; count of bases not matched to a gene: 10. The CDR3 nucleotides read TGTGCCAGCACCGAGCAGGCGGGGGAAACCGGGGAGCTGTTTTTT. Encoded protein: CASTEQAGETGELFF.

This chain uses TRBV7-9 with TRBJ2-7, with unresolved D. This CDR3 contains 14 residues. V was shortened by 3 bases and J by 0 bases, with 9 bases between the two germline ends. CDR1 and CDR2 (germline): SEHNR, FQNEAQ (reference sequence). CDR3: CASSLQASSYEQYF. For the CDR3, the DNA is TGTGCCAGCAGCTTGCAGGCTAGCTCCTACGAGCAGTACTTC.

In DNA form, the CDR3 reads TGTGCCAGCAGTCAGTCCGGACGGAACACTGAAGCTTTCTTT. Amino acids: CASSQSGRNTEAFF. The rearrangement links TRBV6-5 to TRBJ1-1; D remains ambiguous. CDR3 size: 14 residues. Looked up from germline, CDR1 is MNHEY and CDR2 is SVGAGI. Trimming removed 5 bases at V and 1 base at J, with 11 bases between.